The entry that follows covers one T cell receptor beta chain sequence. Its antigen remains unknown. The V and J ends lost 3 bases and 4 bases, in that order; junction bases with no gene match: 5. The CDR3 contains 15 residues. The germline CDR1 and CDR2 sequences are LNHDA and SQIVND (reference sequence). The sample belongs to a study of cytomegalovirus exposure and HLA in healthy donors. Study background: The same platform was used for the 120 validation repertoires and the 500 to 700 first-cohort repertoires, a later analysis reported. Study results and caveats: Subsequent analysis of the 120 or so validation repertoires found a tendency for first-cohort TCR clusters to co-occur. Many donors carried some public TCRs, although rarity characterized most TCR sequences. Confirmation in vitro established that three CMV-associated chains were specific for CMV antigens.

TCRdb's copy holds only in-frame clones and misses some; the assay was immunoSEQ multiplex PCR. Among roughly 150,000 clones, approximately 91% were seen once, and the ten largest hold approximately 3.2%. V usage is TRBV19 and J usage is TRBJ2-5, with 10 bases fitting TRBD2. This receptor was obtained from a woman aged 18-35 years in good health and CMV-seropositive. Material: PBMCs. CDR3 sequence (DNA): TGTGCCAGTAGTATTCTAGCGGGAGTTTTAGAGACCCAGTACTTC. It is translated as CASSILAGVLETQYF. Complete variable domain (other parts from reference TRBV19 and TRBJ2-5): DGGITQSPKYLFRKEGQNVTLSCEQNLNHDAMYWYRQDPGQGLRLIYYSQIVNDFQKGDIAEGYSVSREKKESFPLTVTSAQKNPTAFYLCASSILAGVLETQYFGPGTRLLVL.